A selection of T cell receptor beta chains follows, all from one sample in a study of post-analysis software for immune sequencing data. MiXCR, applied by TCRdb to the PCR reads, yields one record per CDR3 protein. The sample lists fewer than 850,000 distinct CDR3 sequences, 46% occurring once. The specimen was blood. The receptors come from a girl under 18 with multiple sclerosis. Both conserved end residues are part of each CDR3. A D gene is named only where the DNA matches it firmly. Only some rows state a clone size, as once, few, many or a class for expanded clones.

clone size,D gene,V gene,J gene,CDR3 protein,CDR3 DNA
-,-,TRBV7-2,TRBJ2-1,CASIREGGQFF,TGTGCCAGCATCCGTGAGGGTGGGCAGTTCTTC
-,TRBD2,TRBV11-3,TRBJ2-7,CASTVSGRYEQYF,TGTGCCAGCACCGTAAGCGGGAGATACGAGCAGTACTTC
-,-,TRBV27,TRBJ2-4,CASSAISGKLAKNIQYF,TGTGCCAGCAGTGCAATTAGCGGCAAACTAGCCAAAAACATTCAGTACTTC
few,-,TRBV7-3,TRBJ2-2,CASSLNLGGELFF,TGTGCCAGCAGCTTAAACCTTGGTGGGGAGCTGTTTTTT
-,-,TRBV7-6,TRBJ2-2,CASSLEAGIRTGELFF,TGTGCCAGCAGCTTAGAAGCAGGGATTCGGACCGGGGAGCTGTTTTTT
once,-,TRBV4-1,TRBJ2-3,CASSQAPEDTQYF,TGCGCCAGCAGCCAAGCCCCCGAAGATACGCAGTATTTT
-,TRBD2,TRBV7-9,TRBJ2-3,CASSSVVAGYTDTQYF,TGTGCCAGCAGCTCCGTGGTAGCGGGGTACACAGATACGCAGTATTTT
-,TRBD2,TRBV9,TRBJ2-1,CASSVGLAAQDNEQFF,TGTGCCAGCAGCGTCGGACTAGCGGCCCAAGACAATGAGCAGTTCTTC
-,-,TRBV3-1,TRBJ2-1,CASSQDFRGLLYNEQFF,TGTGCCAGCAGCCAAGATTTTCGGGGGCTCCTCTACAATGAGCAGTTCTTC
few,-,TRBV25-1,TRBJ1-5,CASSEYGGWEPQHF,TGTGCCAGCAGTGAATACGGGGGTTGGGAGCCCCAGCATTTT
-,TRBD2,TRBV15,TRBJ2-7,CATTSGSGSGEQYF,TGTGCCACGACATCGGGTAGCGGGAGCGGGGAGCAGTACTTC
-,-,TRBV27,TRBJ2-1,CASSPEPLWGDNEQFF,TGTGCCAGCAGTCCCGAGCCCCTCTGGGGGGACAATGAGCAGTTCTTC
few,TRBD2,TRBV29-1,TRBJ2-1,CSVGTSGMNEQFF,TGCAGCGTGGGGACTAGCGGGATGAATGAGCAGTTCTTC
few,-,TRBV16,TRBJ2-7,CASSHKPGSYEQYF,TGTGCCAGCAGCCATAAACCGGGCTCCTACGAGCAGTACTTC
-,-,TRBV20-1,TRBJ2-1,CSARGGGGDEQFF,TGCAGTGCTAGAGGAGGGGGGGGAGATGAGCAGTTCTTC
-,-,TRBV12-3/TRBV12-4,TRBJ1-5,CASSLGTLYQPQHF,TGTGCCAGCAGTTTGGGGACCCTATATCAGCCCCAGCATTTT
few,-,TRBV28,TRBJ2-7,CASSSPKGQNYEQYF,TGTGCCAGCAGTTCGCCGAAAGGACAGAACTACGAGCAGTACTTC
once,TRBD2,TRBV6-2/TRBV6-3,TRBJ2-3,CASSYSGLAGGWGTDMQYF,TGTGCCAGCAGTTACTCGGGACTAGCGGGAGGATGGGGCACAGATATGCAGTATTTT
-,-,TRBV9,TRBJ2-5,CASSVGHGGREETQYF,TGTGCCAGCAGCGTAGGGCACGGGGGCAGGGAGGAGACCCAGTACTTC
few,-,TRBV7-9,TRBJ2-6,CASSIQTGTGANVLTF,TGTGCCAGCAGCATACAGACAGGCACTGGGGCCAACGTCCTGACTTTC
-,-,TRBV6-2/TRBV6-3,TRBJ2-5,CASSSAFQETQYF,TGTGCCAGCAGTTCCGCATTCCAAGAGACCCAGTACTTC
-,-,TRBV20-1,TRBJ2-1,CSASGNSYNEQFF,TGCAGTGCTAGCGGTAACTCCTACAATGAGCAGTTCTTC
few,-,TRBV6-1,TRBJ1-4,CAAGRLNEKLFF,TGTGCCGCAGGGCGGTTAAATGAAAAACTGTTTTTT
-,-,TRBV27,TRBJ2-3,CASKRADTQYF,TGTGCCAGCAAAAGGGCAGATACGCAGTATTTT
-,TRBD2,TRBV20-1,TRBJ2-3,CSAGLAGLDTQYF,TGCAGTGCTGGACTAGCGGGGCTGGATACGCAGTATTTT
-,TRBD2,TRBV20-1,TRBJ2-7,CSAREAGRGGAYEQYF,TGCAGTGCTAGAGAGGCCGGGAGGGGAGGCGCCTACGAGCAGTACTTC
few,TRBD2,TRBV20-1,TRBJ2-1,CSARETLAGTYNEQFF,TGCAGTGCTAGAGAGACCCTAGCGGGTACCTACAATGAGCAGTTCTTC
few,-,TRBV29-1,TRBJ2-7,CSVGTGGSFYEQYF,TGCAGCGTTGGGACAGGAGGGAGCTTCTACGAGCAGTACTTC
-,-,TRBV6-6,TRBJ1-4,CASSYSRGREKLFF,TGTGCCAGCAGTTACAGCAGGGGTCGGGAAAAACTGTTTTTT
few,-,TRBV7-2,TRBJ1-1,CASAGLPNTEAFF,TGTGCCAGCGCCGGGCTGCCTAACACTGAAGCTTTCTTT
-,TRBD2,TRBV5-4,TRBJ2-5,CASSLTSGNAGETQYF,TGTGCCAGCAGCTTGACTAGCGGCAATGCGGGAGAGACCCAGTACTTC
-,TRBD2,TRBV9,TRBJ2-4,CASSDAGGPQNIQYF,TGTGCCAGCAGCGATGCGGGAGGGCCCCAAAACATTCAGTACTTC
-,-,TRBV21-1,TRBJ1-2,CASSMRQNYGYTF,TGTGCCAGCAGCATGAGACAAAACTATGGCTACACCTTC
-,-,TRBV6-6,TRBJ2-7,CASRTGRGEQYF,TGTGCCAGCAGGACAGGGCGGGGGGAGCAGTACTTC
few,TRBD1,TRBV29-1,TRBJ2-7,CSVDTGTGRVEQYF,TGCAGCGTCGATACCGGGACAGGAAGGGTCGAGCAGTACTTC
few,TRBD1,TRBV5-6,TRBJ1-2,CASSYQDRGYGGYTF,TGTGCCAGCAGCTACCAGGACAGGGGTTATGGCGGCTACACCTTC
-,TRBD2,TRBV11-2,TRBJ2-5,CASSLNSGLKEWGETQYF,TGTGCCAGCAGCTTAAATAGCGGGCTTAAAGAATGGGGGGAGACCCAGTACTTC
-,-,TRBV7-3,TRBJ2-7,CSSSLASSYEQYF,TGTTCCAGCAGCCTGGCTAGCTCCTACGAGCAGTACTTC
-,-,TRBV28,TRBJ2-7,CASSPRRTWAEQYF,TGTGCCAGCAGTCCCCGACGGACTTGGGCCGAGCAGTACTTC
few,TRBD1,TRBV7-2,TRBJ2-1,CASSPGTGYAYNEQFF,TGTGCCAGCAGCCCAGGGACAGGGTACGCCTACAATGAGCAGTTCTTC
-,TRBD1,TRBV15,TRBJ2-3,CATSFRDRGTDTQYF,TGTGCCACCAGCTTCCGGGACAGGGGCACAGATACGCAGTATTTT
-,TRBD2,TRBV19,TRBJ2-7,CASSASLSGIGEQYF,TGTGCCAGTAGCGCCTCCCTTAGCGGGATAGGCGAGCAGTACTTC